The 4 T cell receptor beta chains below all came from one sample that was sequenced in a study of blood T cell repertoires in COVID-19. Assay: immunoSEQ multiplex PCR; the TCRdb copy retains only in-frame clones and omits some. The data show roughly 15,000 clones, around 77% seen once. Sequenced material: peripheral blood. Receptors were obtained from a human donor in a cohort sampled during active COVID-19.

The chain uses TRBV28 and TRBJ2-2; 10 bases line up with TRBD1. The J segment lost 4 bases and the V segment lost 6 bases, leaving 8 bases of the junction unmatched. This CDR3 spans 16 amino acids. CDR1 MDHEN and CDR2 SYDVKM come from the germline V gene. CDR3 in amino acids: CASRNPGQGSTGELFF. The CDR3 DNA sequence: TGTGCCAGCAGGAATCCGGGACAGGGGTCCACCGGGGAGCTGTTTTTT. Based on the CDR3 plus reference TRBV28 and TRBJ2-2, the full variable domain is DVKVTQSSRYLVKRTGEKVFLECVQDMDHENMFWYRQDPGLGLRLIYFSYDVKMKEKGDIPEGYSVSREKKERFSLILESASTNQTSMYLCASRNPGQGSTGELFFGEGSRLTVL.

J is TRBJ2-7 and V is TRBV11-1; D is undetermined. The germline gives CDR1 SGHAT, CDR2 FQDESV (reference sequence). There are 12 residues in the CDR3. Trimming cost V 5 bases and J 2 bases, with 7 bases left between them. The CDR3 region is CASSRDTYEQYF. CDR3 nucleotides: TGTGCCAGCAGCCGCGATACCTACGAGCAGTACTTC.

The chain has TRBV27 and TRBJ2-5; 15 nucleotides line up with TRBD2. The V and J ends lost 5 bases and 5 bases, in that order; junction bases with no gene match: 9. The CDR3 has 17 residues. In germline, CDR1 is MNHEY, CDR2 SMNVEV (reference sequence). The CDR3 region has the DNA TGTGCCAGCAGTACACAAGGACTAGCGGGAGGGTTTGAGACCCAGTACTTC. This codes for CASSTQGLAGGFETQYF.

The V gene is TRBV18, the J gene TRBJ1-1; D gene unclear. V gave up 3 bases and J gave up 1 base, with 9 bases separating them. The CDR3 has 14 residues. Looked up from germline, CDR1 is KGHSH and CDR2 is LQKENI. CDR3 DNA: TGTGCCAGCTCACCCTCGGCGGCGAACACTGAAGCTTTCTTT. Its translation: CASSPSAANTEAFF.